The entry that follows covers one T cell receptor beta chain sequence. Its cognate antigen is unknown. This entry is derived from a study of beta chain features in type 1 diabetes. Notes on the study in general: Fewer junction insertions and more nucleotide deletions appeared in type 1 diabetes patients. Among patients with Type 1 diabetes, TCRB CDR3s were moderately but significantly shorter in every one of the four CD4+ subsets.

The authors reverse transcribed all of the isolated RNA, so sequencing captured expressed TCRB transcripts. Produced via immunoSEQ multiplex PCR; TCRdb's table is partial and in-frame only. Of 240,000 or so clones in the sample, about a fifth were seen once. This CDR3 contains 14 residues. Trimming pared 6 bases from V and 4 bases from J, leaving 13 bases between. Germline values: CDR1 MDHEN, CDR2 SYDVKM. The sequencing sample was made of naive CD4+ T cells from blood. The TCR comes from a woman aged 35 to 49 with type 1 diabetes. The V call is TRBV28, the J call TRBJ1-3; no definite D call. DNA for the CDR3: TGTGCCAGCAGCCCCGGGGAGCTGGGAAACACCATATATTTT. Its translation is CASSPGELGNTIYF.